The 4 T cell receptor beta chains in this list originate from one sample, sequenced in a study of blood T cell repertoires in COVID-19. Produced via immunoSEQ multiplex PCR; TCRdb's table is partial and in-frame only. The repertoire consists of 120,000 to 150,000 clones, with approximately 84% occurring once and the leading ten covering roughly 8%. Material: peripheral blood. Receptors originate from a human donor in a cohort sampled during active COVID-19.

The chain carries TRBV7-2 and TRBJ1-6; TRBD1 agrees at 10 bases. The CDR3 has 15 amino acids. Trimming at V came to 1 base and at J to 9 bases, leaving 3 bases not matched to a gene. The germline V gene encodes CDR1 SGHTA and CDR2 FQGNSA. CDR3 DNA sequence: TGTGCCAGCAGCTTAGGGACAGGGGGTTTTTCACCCCTCCACTTT. It yields the protein CASSLGTGGFSPLHF. The full variable domain, in which reference TRBV7-2 and TRBJ1-6 provide the parts outside the CDR3, is GAGVSQSPSNKVTEKGKDVELRCDPISGHTALYWYRQSLGQGLEFLIYFQGNSAPDKSGLPSDRFSAERTGGSVSTLTIQRTQQEDSAVYLCASSLGTGGFSPLHFGNGTRLTVT.

The rearrangement links TRBV7-3 to TRBJ2-3, with 7 nucleotides matching TRBD1. The CDR3 covers 15 residues. The V gene end was trimmed by 3 bases and the J gene end by 4 bases; junction bases not matched to a gene: 7. Looked up from germline, CDR1 is SGHTA and CDR2 is FQGTGA. For the CDR3, the DNA is TGTGCCAGCAGCTTTGAGGGGGCGCCAGCAGATACGCAGTATTTT. This gives the protein CASSFEGAPADTQYF.

This sequence joins TRBV3-1 (or the pseudogene TRBV3-2) and TRBJ1-2, with D maybe TRBD1 (6 bases). The CDR3 extends over 15 amino acids. V shed 2 bases and J shed 8 bases, with 18 bases lying between them. CDR1 is LGHDT and CDR2 is YNNKEL in the germline V gene (reference sequence). CDR3 DNA sequence: TGTGCCAGCAGCCAATCCGAACAGGGCTTTCAGGGCTACACCTTC. Amino acids: CASSQSEQGFQGYTF.

The chain couples TRBV5-4 to TRBJ2-4; D is perhaps TRBD2 (5 bases). V lost 4 bases, J lost 2 bases, and 13 bases lay in between. This CDR3 contains 15 residues. Germline V lookup: CDR1 SGHNT, CDR2 YYREEE (reference sequence). The CDR3 DNA reads TGTGCCAGCAGCCCGATCGGCGGGTCCAAAAACATTCAGTACTTC. The encoded protein is CASSPIGGSKNIQYF.